Sequencing of this TCR beta chain was carried out in a study of identical twins. Study-wide results and limits: Possibly, invariant MAIT and iNKT cells partly confounded zero-insertion analyses. Researchers reported excess low generation probability among twin-shared out-of-frame alpha sequences. Fewer insertions characterized abundant cord blood beta clonotypes, whereas memory repertoires showed none.

Concerning this clonotype itself: Its antigen remains unidentified.

Each CDR3 protein gets one entry after TCRdb re-called the 5' RACE reads with MiXCR. The sample comprises 420,000 or so distinct CDR3 sequences, around 18% of which are singletons, and roughly an eighth rests with the top ten. Trimming took 5 bases from V and 3 from J, leaving 14 bases between them. This CDR3 contains 14 residues. The germline gives CDR1 SGHTA, CDR2 FQGNSA. The TCR was taken from a man in his forties or fifties in good health. The genes are TRBV7-2 and TRBJ2-7, with a weak D call TRBD1 (6 bases). The sample comprised naive T cells sorted from blood. CDR3 bases: TGTGCCAGCAGCCAACAGGGTCTGGTCTACGAGCAGTACTTC. It is translated as CASSQQGLVYEQYF. Full variable domain (remainder filled in from reference TRBV7-2 and TRBJ2-7): GAGVSQSPSNKVTEKGKDVELRCDPISGHTALYWYRQSLGQGLEFLIYFQGNSAPDKSGLPSDRFSAERTGGSVSTLTIQRTQQEDSAVYLCASSQQGLVYEQYFGPGTRLTVT.